This T cell receptor beta chain was sequenced during a study of T cell responses to AZD1222 COVID-19 vaccine. General study findings and limits: The study sampled repertoires only after the peak T cell response. The breadth and depth of Spike-specific TCRs increased once two AZD1222 doses had been given. There were mostly white British donors and more females than males, and clonal diversity was possibly underestimated. Just a handful of AZD1222 recipients tested seropositive at baseline.

The CDR3 runs 13 residues. The V end was cut by 2 bases, the J end by 5 bases, with 7 bases between. Germline-derived CDR1 and CDR2 are MGHRA and YSYEKL. Clones were sequenced by immunoSEQ multiplex PCR, and TCRdb holds only the in-frame ones, with some missing. The table includes roughly 200,000 clones, about 89% detected once. With regard to this clone: Its antigen is undetermined.

The receptor was derived from an adult who received the AZD1222 COVID-19 vaccine. The specimen was peripheral blood, collected 28 days after the second AZD1222 dose. V gene TRBV4-1 combines with J gene TRBJ1-5; D possibly corresponds to TRBD1 (5 bases). The CDR3 DNA reads TGCGCCAGCAGCCAATTCAGGGATCAGCCCCAGCATTTT. It specifies CASSQFRDQPQHF.